This TCR beta chain was captured in a study of molecular identifiers for immune sequencing clone quantification. CDR3 length: 13 amino acids. Trimming took off 3 bases at V and 6 bases at J, with 8 bases between the two ends. The V gene's germline CDR1 is MRHNA and CDR2 SNTAGT. This clonotype was counted between two and nine times. TCRdb itself ran the PCR reads through MiXCR, one entry per CDR3 protein. This table has some 650,000 distinct CDR3 sequences, 20% appearing once. The chain recombines TRBV6-4 with TRBJ2-2; D call uncertain. The receptor was derived from a human donor in good health. Some libraries in this study had Jurkat cell RNA spiked in. Source material: naive CD8+ T cells from blood, with Jurkat cell RNA spiked in. Subset specified: FACS-sorted CD8+CD4-CCR7+CD45RA+ naive T cells. CDR3: CASSEGVPGELFF. The CDR3 DNA reads TGTGCCAGCAGTGAAGGCGTTCCCGGGGAGCTGTTTTTT.